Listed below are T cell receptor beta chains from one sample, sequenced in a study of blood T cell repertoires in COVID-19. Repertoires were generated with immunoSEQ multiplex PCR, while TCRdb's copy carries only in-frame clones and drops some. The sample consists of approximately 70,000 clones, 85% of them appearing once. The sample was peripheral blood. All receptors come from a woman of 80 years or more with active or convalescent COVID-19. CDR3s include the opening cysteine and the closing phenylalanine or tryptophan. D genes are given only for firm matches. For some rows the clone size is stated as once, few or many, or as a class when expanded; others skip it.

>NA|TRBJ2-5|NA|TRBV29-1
CSVVEGAGLQETQYF
TGCAGCGTTGTGGAGGGGGCAGGCTTACAAGAGACCCAGTACTTC
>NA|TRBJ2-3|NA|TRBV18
CASSPFNGSDTDTQYF
TGTGCCAGCTCACCATTTAACGGCAGCGACACAGATACGCAGTATTTT
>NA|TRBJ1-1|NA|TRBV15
CATSREDSVNEAFF
TGTGCCACCAGCAGAGAAGACTCGGTGAATGAAGCTTTCTTT
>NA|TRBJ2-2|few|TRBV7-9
CASSLDGRATGELFF
TGTGCCAGCAGCTTAGACGGCAGGGCGACCGGGGAGCTGTTTTTT
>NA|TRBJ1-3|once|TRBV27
CAGLIVQGTSGNTIYF
TGTGCCGGGCTAATAGTACAGGGTACGTCTGGAAACACCATATATTTT
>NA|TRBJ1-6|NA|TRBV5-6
CASSLGGSRLNSPLHF
TGTGCCAGCAGCTTGGGTGGGAGTAGGTTAAATTCACCCCTCCACTTT
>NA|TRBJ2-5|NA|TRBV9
CASSVEGWGWETQYF
TGTGCCAGCAGCGTAGAGGGCTGGGGCTGGGAGACCCAGTACTTC
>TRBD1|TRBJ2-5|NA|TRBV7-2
CASSLGTVQETQYF
TGTGCCAGCAGCCTAGGGACAGTCCAAGAGACCCAGTACTTC
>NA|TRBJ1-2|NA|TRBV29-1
CSVVHQGYTF
TGCAGCGTTGTCCACCAGGGCTACACCTTC
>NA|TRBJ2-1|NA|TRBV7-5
CARSFDRVSTGNEQFF
TGTGCCAGAAGCTTCGACCGGGTATCGACTGGCAATGAGCAGTTCTTC
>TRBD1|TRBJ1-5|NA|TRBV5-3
CARSNGTEYSNQPQHF
TGTGCCAGAAGCAACGGGACAGAATATAGCAATCAGCCCCAGCATTTT
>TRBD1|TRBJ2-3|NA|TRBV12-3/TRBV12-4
CASSLDRVTQYF
TGTGCCAGCAGTTTGGACAGGGTTACGCAGTATTTT